This is a list of T cell receptor beta chains from one sample in a study of beta chain features in type 1 diabetes. Data came from immunoSEQ multiplex PCR; TCRdb stores just in-frame clones and leaves some out. Among about 160,000 clones listed, around 8.3% were seen once. Sequenced sample: central memory CD4+ T cells from blood. The receptors shown here come from a woman under 30 with type 1 diabetes. CDR3s include the opening cysteine and the closing phenylalanine or tryptophan. A D gene is named only where the DNA matches it firmly. Not every row has a clone size; where given, it reads once, few, many or a size class.

V gene	clone size	D gene	J gene	CDR3 DNA	CDR3 protein
TRBV5-4	-	TRBD1	TRBJ2-7	TGTGCCAGCAGCTTGAGCGAGGACAGGGACGAGCAGTACTTC	CASSLSEDRDEQYF
TRBV7-2	-	-	TRBJ1-2	TGTGCCAGCAGCTTGACGGACACACCCCACTATGGCTACACCTTC	CASSLTDTPHYGYTF
TRBV28	few	-	TRBJ2-1	TGTGCCAGCAGGGACAGCTATGAGCAGTTCTTC	CASRDSYEQFF
TRBV18	few	TRBD2	TRBJ2-7	TGTGCCAGCTCACCGGTAGCGGGCTACGAGCAGTACTTC	CASSPVAGYEQYF
TRBV7-2	few	-	TRBJ2-3	TGTGCCAGCAGCTTATCGCCAGGGCACACAGATACGCAGTATTTT	CASSLSPGHTDTQYF
TRBV9	-	TRBD2	TRBJ2-1	TGTGCCAGCAGCGTAGACGGGGGGGCCACCTACAATGAGCAGTTCTTC	CASSVDGGATYNEQFF
TRBV7-2	few	-	TRBJ1-1	TGTGCCAGCAGCTCCATGTTGAACACTGAAGCTTTCTTT	CASSSMLNTEAFF
TRBV11-2	few	-	TRBJ2-2	TGTGCCAGCAGCATACAGGCCACCGGGGAGCTGTTTTTT	CASSIQATGELFF
TRBV7-3	few	-	TRBJ2-1	TGTGCCAGCAGCTTAACACTAGACAATGAGCAGTTCTTC	CASSLTLDNEQFF
TRBV19	-	-	TRBJ2-3	TGTGCCAGTAGTCCCGAACGACACCGCACAGATACGCAGTATTTT	CASSPERHRTDTQYF
TRBV14	few	TRBD2	TRBJ2-1	TGTGCCAGCAGCCAATTGGGCGGGAGCTCCTACAATGAGCAGTTCTTC	CASSQLGGSSYNEQFF
TRBV21-1	few	-	TRBJ2-6	TGTGCCAGCAGCAAAGCTGGCCACAGGGGCTCTGGGGCCAACGTCCTGACTTTC	CASSKAGHRGSGANVLTF
TRBV6-5	few	TRBD1	TRBJ1-2	TGTGCCAGCAGGGGGACAGGGGATGGCTACACCTTC	CASRGTGDGYTF